This note documents a single T cell receptor beta chain sequence. No antigen is known for it. The record originates from a study of T cell responses to AZD1222 COVID-19 vaccine. Germline values: CDR1 MGHDK, CDR2 SYGVNS. There are 15 residues in the CDR3. V lost 0 bases and J 2 bases, leaving 10 bases between the germline ends. The analysis combined second doses at about 4 or about 12 weeks. Measured with immunoSEQ multiplex PCR; TCRdb has only the in-frame clones, and not every one. The sample lists under 150,000 clones, around 91% occurring once. General observations from the study: Sampling that yielded the repertoires occurred only after the peak T cell response. Most donors were white British and more were female, and clonal diversity was possibly underestimated.

V is TRBV25-1 and J is TRBJ1-1, with a tentative D call TRBD1 (5 bases). The input for sequencing was peripheral blood, taken 28 days after the second AZD1222 dose. The TCR originated in an adult who received the AZD1222 COVID-19 vaccine. The CDR3 loop reads CASSEYRAINTEAFF. The CDR3 region has the DNA TGTGCCAGCAGTGAATACAGGGCCATAAACACTGAAGCTTTCTTT.